The 21 T cell receptor beta chains below come from one sample, sequenced in a study of T cell responses to AZD1222 COVID-19 vaccine. Clones were read by immunoSEQ multiplex PCR, and TCRdb kept only the in-frame ones, dropping some. Here the sample spans 250,000 to 300,000 clones, almost 95% being singletons. The input for sequencing was peripheral blood, taken 28 days after the second AZD1222 dose. The receptors originated from an adult who received the AZD1222 COVID-19 vaccine.

V gene TRBV7-8 combines with J gene TRBJ2-7; 14 bases align to TRBD2. CDR3 size: 15 residues. Trimming removed 5 bases from V and 5 bases from J; junction bases left unmatched: 5. The germline gives CDR1 SGHVS, CDR2 FQNEAQ. The CDR3 nucleotides read TGTGCCAGCAGCCCCGTGGGACTAGCGGGAGACGAGCAGTACTTC. Translation: CASSPVGLAGDEQYF.

V is TRBV28 and J is TRBJ2-1, with D perhaps assigned TRBD1 or TRBD2 (5 bases each). Trimming took 5 bases from V and 2 from J, leaving 16 bases between them. There are 16 residues in the CDR3. The V gene's germline CDR1 is MDHEN and CDR2 SYDVKM. As DNA, the CDR3 is TGTGCCAGCAGTAGTTATGAGGGGAGAACCTACAATGAGCAGTTCTTC. It yields the protein CASSSYEGRTYNEQFF.

The chain employs TRBV2 and TRBJ2-7; a weak D match, TRBD2 (5 bases). CDR1 and CDR2 from the germline V gene are SNHLY and FYNNEI. Trimming shortened V by 2 bases and J by 7 bases, and 6 bases separated the two germline ends. This CDR3 spans 11 amino acids. The DNA for the CDR3 is TGTGCCAGCAGTGAACGGGATGAGCAGTACTTC. This translates into CASSERDEQYF.

This chain links TRBV19 with TRBJ2-6; D uncertain. The CDR3 length is 15 residues. The germline V gene encodes CDR1 LNHDA and CDR2 SQIVND (reference sequence). The germline V and J ends were trimmed by 8 bases and 4 bases, with 15 bases remaining between them. CDR3 protein: CASRLSHYGANVLTF. The CDR3 DNA reads TGTGCCAGTCGCCTTTCCCATTACGGGGCCAACGTCCTGACTTTC.

This chain uses TRBV19 with TRBJ2-7; 7 nucleotides line up with TRBD2. With 6 bases clipped from V and 5 bases from J, the junction kept 13 bases outside the gene matches. The CDR3 spans 15 residues. In germline, CDR1 is LNHDA, CDR2 SQIVND (reference sequence). CDR3 DNA: TGTGCCAGTAGCCAGCCAGGTGAGGGGACTAACGAGCAGTACTTC. It specifies CASSQPGEGTNEQYF. Filled out from reference TRBV19 and TRBJ2-7, the complete variable domain reads DGGITQSPKYLFRKEGQNVTLSCEQNLNHDAMYWYRQDPGQGLRLIYYSQIVNDFQKGDIAEGYSVSREKKESFPLTVTSAQKNPTAFYLCASSQPGEGTNEQYFGPGTRLTVT.

J is TRBJ1-1 and V is TRBV27; D unresolved. V shed 3 bases and J shed 6 bases, with 11 bases lying between them. The CDR3 loop spans 13 amino acids. The germline V gene has CDR1 MNHEY and CDR2 SMNVEV (reference sequence). Written as DNA, the CDR3 is TGTGCCAGCAGTTTTCGGGGAACCTCTGAAGCTTTCTTT. The encoded protein is CASSFRGTSEAFF.

This clone has a handful of counts. DNA for the CDR3: TGTGCCAGCAGGGGGCGCCGGGAAAGGGGTTTCTTT. Translating gives CASRGRRERGFF. This chain uses TRBV14 with TRBJ1-1; perhaps TRBD1 as D (5 bases). V was clipped by 6 bases and J by 13 bases, with 18 bases between them. The CDR3 covers 12 residues. CDR1 and CDR2 from the germline V gene are SGHDN and FVKESK.

This chain connects TRBV27 to TRBJ2-3; maybe TRBD2 (6 bases). Trimming stripped 5 bases from V and 1 base from J, with 13 bases between. This CDR3 spans 15 amino acids. The germline V gene has CDR1 MNHEY and CDR2 SMNVEV (reference sequence). In nucleotides, the CDR3 is TGTGCCAGCAGTCTCCGAGAGCGGGGCACAGATACGCAGTATTTT. Residues: CASSLRERGTDTQYF.

The V call is TRBV7-2, the J call TRBJ1-2; 8 nucleotides line up with TRBD1. CDR1 is SGHTA, CDR2 FQGNSA, per germline. Germline trimming cut 1 base from V and 2 bases from J; bases unmatched to any gene: 3. This CDR3 is 15 amino acids long. Here the CDR3 reads CASSLVGDRNYGYTF. As DNA, the CDR3 is TGTGCCAGCAGCTTAGTAGGGGACAGGAACTATGGCTACACCTTC. The variable domain in full, completed from reference TRBV7-2 and TRBJ1-2, reads GAGVSQSPSNKVTEKGKDVELRCDPISGHTALYWYRQSLGQGLEFLIYFQGNSAPDKSGLPSDRFSAERTGGSVSTLTIQRTQQEDSAVYLCASSLVGDRNYGYTFGSGTRLTVV.

V and J are TRBV2 and TRBJ2-3; TRBD2 agrees at 7 bases. CDR1 is SNHLY and CDR2 is FYNNEI in the germline V gene. The length of the CDR3 is 13 residues. V trimming: 6 bases; J trimming: 8 bases; junction bases outside the gene matches: 8. In nucleotides, the CDR3 is TGTGCCAGCAGGGACGGATGGGAGGGTACGCAGTATTTT. As protein: CASRDGWEGTQYF.

The chain recombines TRBV28 with TRBJ1-6, with 9 nucleotides matching TRBD1. Trimming removed 6 bases from V and 6 bases from J; junction bases left unmatched: 18. The CDR3 is made up of 19 amino acids. Germline CDR1 MDHEN, CDR2 SYDVKM. The CDR3 reads CASSRAGTGSSLANSPLHF. The CDR3 DNA reads as TGTGCCAGCAGCCGGGCCGGGACAGGGAGTTCGTTGGCTAATTCACCCCTCCACTTT.

The chain employs TRBV6-1 and TRBJ1-4; TRBD1 agrees at 8 bases. The CDR3 length is 15 residues. With V trimmed by 3 bases and J by 11 bases, 11 bases remained unmatched. The germline CDR1 and CDR2 sequences are MNHNS and SASEGT. CDR3 in DNA: TGTGCCAGCAGTGACCGGACAGGGACAGCCGAGAAACTGTTTTTT. This sequence encodes CASSDRTGTAEKLFF.

V gene TRBV28 combines with J gene TRBJ2-3; TRBD2 is a possible D gene (6 bases). Trimming stripped 3 bases from V and 2 bases from J, with 12 bases between. CDR1 MDHEN and CDR2 SYDVKM come from the germline V gene. The CDR3 contains 15 residues. CDR3 sequence reads: CASSLRGTLTDTQYF. The CDR3 nucleotides read TGTGCCAGCAGTTTGCGGGGAACCCTCACAGATACGCAGTATTTT.

The chain employs TRBV19 and TRBJ1-5; no clear D gene. With 5 bases removed from V and 2 bases from J, the gap between germline ends came to 7 bases. The germline V gene has CDR1 LNHDA and CDR2 SQIVND (reference sequence). The CDR3 spans 13 residues. The CDR3 is CASSPLGNQPQHF. In DNA form, the CDR3 reads TGTGCCAGTAGTCCCCTCGGCAATCAGCCCCAGCATTTT.

J is TRBJ2-1 and V is TRBV5-1; 14 bases are shared with TRBD2. The V segment lost 1 base and the J segment 0 bases; nucleotides outside the gene matches: 9. Germline-derived CDR1 and CDR2 are SGHRS and YFSETQ. This CDR3 comprises 20 residues. The CDR3 bases are TGCGCCAGCAGCTTGATCCGCCGACTAGCGGGAGGGAGCTCCTACAATGAGCAGTTCTTC. Amino acids: CASSLIRRLAGGSSYNEQFF. The full variable domain, rest sourced from reference TRBV5-1 and TRBJ2-1, is KAGVTQTPRYLIKTRGQQVTLSCSPISGHRSVSWYQQTPGQGLQFLFEYFSETQRNKGNFPGRFSGRQFSNSRSEMNVSTLELGDSALYLCASSLIRRLAGGSSYNEQFFGPGTRLTVL.

The chain carries TRBV20-1 and TRBJ1-4, with D perhaps TRBD1 (5 bases). The CDR3 length is 16 residues. Germline lookup yields CDR1 DFQATT and CDR2 SNEGSKA (reference sequence). Trimming took off 3 bases at V and 10 bases at J, with 24 bases between the two ends. The CDR3 reads CSASLPYPGGFGKLFF. CDR3 DNA: TGCAGTGCTAGTCTTCCTTATCCGGGGGGGTTCGGAAAACTGTTTTTT.

The rearrangement uses TRBV18 and TRBJ1-2; 12 bases are shared with TRBD1. Unmatched junction bases numbered 10, after V lost 10 bases and J lost 4 bases. The CDR3 has 15 amino acids. Germline assignment: CDR1 KGHSH and CDR2 LQKENI. In nucleotides, the CDR3 is TGTGCCATCGCACCTGGGACAGGGGGCGCCTATGGCTACACCTTC. Encoded protein: CAIAPGTGGAYGYTF.

The chain is built from TRBV28 and TRBJ2-7; unclear D gene. V lost 5 bases and J lost 6, with 11 bases in between. This CDR3 spans 12 amino acids. CDR1 and CDR2 from the germline V gene are MDHEN and SYDVKM. DNA for the CDR3: TGTGCCAGCAGTCTCCAAGCTTCCGAGCAGTACTTC. The encoded protein is CASSLQASEQYF.

The V gene is TRBV2, the J gene TRBJ2-3; D possibly uses TRBD1 or TRBD2 (5 bases each). Per the germline V gene, CDR1 is SNHLY and CDR2 is FYNNEI. The CDR3 length is 11 residues. Deletions cut 4 bases from V and 10 bases from J, with 9 bases between. DNA of the CDR3: TGTGCCAGCAGTGTGGGGGTTTCGCAGTATTTT. It encodes CASSVGVSQYF.

This rearrangement joins TRBV24-1 to TRBJ2-1; D gene unclear. The CDR3 totals 12 residues. The V gene's germline CDR1 is KGHDR and CDR2 SFDVKD. Trimming pared 4 bases from V and 5 bases from J, leaving 5 bases between. The CDR3, as DNA: TGTGCCACCAGTGAGGTAGACAATGAGCAGTTCTTC. Protein product: CATSEVDNEQFF.

The chain employs TRBV9 and TRBJ2-2, with 7 bases fitting TRBD1. CDR3 length equals 17 residues. Germline lookup yields CDR1 SGDLS and CDR2 YYNGEE. After removal of 5 bases from V and 0 bases from J, the junction contained 10 bases not matched to a gene. Written as DNA, the CDR3 is TGTGCCAGCAGTCACGGACAGGTTAGCTCGAACACCGGGGAGCTGTTTTTT. The encoded protein is CASSHGQVSSNTGELFF.